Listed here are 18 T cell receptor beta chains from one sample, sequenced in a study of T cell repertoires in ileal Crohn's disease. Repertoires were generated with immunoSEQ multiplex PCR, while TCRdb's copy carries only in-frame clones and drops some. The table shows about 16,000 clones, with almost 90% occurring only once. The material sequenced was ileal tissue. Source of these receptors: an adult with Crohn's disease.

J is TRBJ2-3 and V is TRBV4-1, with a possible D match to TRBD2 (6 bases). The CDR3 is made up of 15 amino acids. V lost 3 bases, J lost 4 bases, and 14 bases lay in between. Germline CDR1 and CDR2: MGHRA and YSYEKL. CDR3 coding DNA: TGCGCCAGCAGCCACGGGATCGGAGGGTCAGATACGCAGTATTTT. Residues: CASSHGIGGSDTQYF.

CDR3 sequence (DNA): TGTGCCAGTAGTAGAAACAGGGGGCGCCCCTCATATGGCTACACCTTC. This sequence encodes CASSRNRGRPSYGYTF. J is TRBJ1-2 and V is TRBV19; 9 nucleotides line up with TRBD1. This CDR3 region has 16 residues. Germline assignment: CDR1 LNHDA and CDR2 SQIVND (reference sequence). J lost 5 bases, V lost 4 bases, and 11 bases had no gene match.

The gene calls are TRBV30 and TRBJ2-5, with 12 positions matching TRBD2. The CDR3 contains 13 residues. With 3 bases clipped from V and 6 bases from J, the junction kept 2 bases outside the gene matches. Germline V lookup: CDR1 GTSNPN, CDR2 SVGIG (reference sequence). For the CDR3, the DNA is TGTGCCTGGAGACTAGCGGGAGGCAAGACCCAGTACTTC. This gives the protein CAWRLAGGKTQYF.

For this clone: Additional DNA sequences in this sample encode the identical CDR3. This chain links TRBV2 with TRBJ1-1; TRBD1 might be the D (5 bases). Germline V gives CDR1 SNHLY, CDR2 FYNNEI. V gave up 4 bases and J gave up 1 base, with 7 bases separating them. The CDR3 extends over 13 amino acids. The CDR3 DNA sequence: TGTGCCAGCAGTGGGCAGGGGAACACTGAAGCTTTCTTT. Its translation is CASSGQGNTEAFF.

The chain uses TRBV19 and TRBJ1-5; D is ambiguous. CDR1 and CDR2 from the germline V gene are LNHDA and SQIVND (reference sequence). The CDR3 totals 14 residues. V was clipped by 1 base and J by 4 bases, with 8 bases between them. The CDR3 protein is CASSIAVENQPQHF. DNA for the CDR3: TGTGCCAGTAGTATAGCGGTAGAGAATCAGCCCCAGCATTTT. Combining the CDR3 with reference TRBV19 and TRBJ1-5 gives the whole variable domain DGGITQSPKYLFRKEGQNVTLSCEQNLNHDAMYWYRQDPGQGLRLIYYSQIVNDFQKGDIAEGYSVSREKKESFPLTVTSAQKNPTAFYLCASSIAVENQPQHFGDGTRLSIL.

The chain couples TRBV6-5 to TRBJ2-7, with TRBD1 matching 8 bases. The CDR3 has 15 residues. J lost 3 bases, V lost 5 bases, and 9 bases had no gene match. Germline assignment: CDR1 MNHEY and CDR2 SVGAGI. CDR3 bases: TGTGCCAGCAGTAGAGACAGGGGAAAACTCTACGAGCAGTACTTC. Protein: CASSRDRGKLYEQYF.

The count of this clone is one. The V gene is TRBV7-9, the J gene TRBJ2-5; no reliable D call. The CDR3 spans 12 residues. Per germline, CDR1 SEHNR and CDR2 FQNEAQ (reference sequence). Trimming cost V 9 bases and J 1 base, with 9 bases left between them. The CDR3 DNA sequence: TGTGCCAGTTCTACGGGCCAAGAGACCCAGTACTTC. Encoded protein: CASSTGQETQYF.

CDR3 in amino acids: CASSLDIAYGYTF. The CDR3 DNA is TGTGCCAGCAGTTTGGACATCGCATATGGCTACACCTTC. This sequence joins TRBV6-6 and TRBJ1-2; D might be TRBD1 (5 bases). V was shortened by 4 bases and J by 5 bases, with 11 bases between the two germline ends. The CDR3 spans 13 residues. CDR1 MNHNY and CDR2 SVGAGI come from the germline V gene (reference sequence).

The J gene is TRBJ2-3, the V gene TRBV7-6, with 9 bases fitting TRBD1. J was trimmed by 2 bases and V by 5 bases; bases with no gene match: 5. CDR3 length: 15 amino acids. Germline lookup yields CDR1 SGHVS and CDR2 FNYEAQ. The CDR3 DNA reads TGTGCCAGCAGCATTGGGACAGGGTACACAGATACGCAGTATTTT. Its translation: CASSIGTGYTDTQYF.

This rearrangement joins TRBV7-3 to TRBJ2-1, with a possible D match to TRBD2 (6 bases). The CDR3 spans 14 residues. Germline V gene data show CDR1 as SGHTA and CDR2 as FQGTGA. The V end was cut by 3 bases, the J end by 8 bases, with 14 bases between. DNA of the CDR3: TGTGCCAGCAGCTTGAATAGCGGAGGGGATGAGCAGTTCTTC. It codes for CASSLNSGGDEQFF.

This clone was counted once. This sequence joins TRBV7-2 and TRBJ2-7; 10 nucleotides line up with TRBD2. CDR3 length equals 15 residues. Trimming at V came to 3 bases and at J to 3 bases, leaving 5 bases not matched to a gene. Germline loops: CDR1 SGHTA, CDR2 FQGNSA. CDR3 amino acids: CASSLSGRAHYEQYF. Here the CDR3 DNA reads TGTGCCAGCAGCTTGAGCGGGAGGGCCCACTACGAGCAGTACTTC.

The CDR3 protein is CASSRPTGLRLGGELFF. The CDR3 region has the DNA TGTGCCAGCAGCCGGCCGACCGGGTTAAGACTAGGAGGGGAGCTGTTTTTT. This chain uses TRBV4-2 with TRBJ2-2; possibly TRBD2 for D (6 bases). The CDR3 covers 17 residues. Germline CDR1 LGHNA, CDR2 YNFKEQ. V was pared by 4 bases and J by 8 bases, with 23 bases between.

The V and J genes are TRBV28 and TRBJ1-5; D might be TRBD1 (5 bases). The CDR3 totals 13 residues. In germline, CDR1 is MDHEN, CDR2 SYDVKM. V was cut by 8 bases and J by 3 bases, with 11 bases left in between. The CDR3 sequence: CASLGGNNQPQHF. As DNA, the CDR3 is TGTGCCAGCTTGGGGGGTAACAATCAGCCCCAGCATTTT.

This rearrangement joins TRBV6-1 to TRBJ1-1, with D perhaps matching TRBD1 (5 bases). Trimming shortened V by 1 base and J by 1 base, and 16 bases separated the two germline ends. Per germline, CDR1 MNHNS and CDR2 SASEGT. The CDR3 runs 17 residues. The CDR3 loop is CASSEETVGVRNTEAFF. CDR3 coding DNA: TGTGCCAGCAGTGAAGAGACAGTAGGGGTAAGGAACACTGAAGCTTTCTTT.

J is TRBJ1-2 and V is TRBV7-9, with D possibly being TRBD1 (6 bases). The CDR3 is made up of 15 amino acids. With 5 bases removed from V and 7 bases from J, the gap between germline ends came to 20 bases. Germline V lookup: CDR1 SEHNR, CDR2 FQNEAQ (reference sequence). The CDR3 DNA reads TGTGCCAGCAGCCTACAGGGTAGTCTGGCCTTTGGCTACACCTTC. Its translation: CASSLQGSLAFGYTF.

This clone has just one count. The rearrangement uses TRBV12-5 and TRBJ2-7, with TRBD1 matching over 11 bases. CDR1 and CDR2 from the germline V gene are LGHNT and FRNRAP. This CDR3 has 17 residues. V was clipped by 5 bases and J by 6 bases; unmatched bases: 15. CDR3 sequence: CASGNLRDRGTEGEQYF. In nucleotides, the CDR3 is TGTGCTAGTGGTAATCTTCGGGACAGGGGGACTGAGGGCGAGCAGTACTTC.

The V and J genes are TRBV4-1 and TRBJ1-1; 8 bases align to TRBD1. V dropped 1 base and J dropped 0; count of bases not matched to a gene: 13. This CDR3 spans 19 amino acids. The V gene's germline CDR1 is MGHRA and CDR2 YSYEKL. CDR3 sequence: CASSQGRRTGLVVNTEAFF. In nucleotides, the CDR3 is TGCGCCAGCAGCCAAGGGCGCCGGACAGGGTTGGTGGTGAACACTGAAGCTTTCTTT.

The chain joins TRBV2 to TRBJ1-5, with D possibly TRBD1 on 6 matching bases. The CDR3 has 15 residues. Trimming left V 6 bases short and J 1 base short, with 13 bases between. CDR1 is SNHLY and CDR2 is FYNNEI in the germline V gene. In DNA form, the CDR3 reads TGTGCCAGCAGCGCCTGGACAGTGAGCAATCAGCCCCAGCATTTT. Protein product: CASSAWTVSNQPQHF.